These 29 T cell receptor beta chains originate from one sample sequenced in a study of cytomegalovirus exposure and HLA in healthy donors. Clones were read by immunoSEQ multiplex PCR, and TCRdb kept only the in-frame ones, dropping some. Among 90,000 to 140,000 clones listed, about 88% were seen once. The sample taken for sequencing was PBMCs. Source of these receptors: a woman between 18 and 29 years old in good health and CMV-seropositive.

The genes are TRBV19 and TRBJ2-7; 7 bases match TRBD2. The germline V gene has CDR1 LNHDA and CDR2 SQIVND (reference sequence). J lost 7 bases, V lost 10 bases, and 13 bases had no gene match. The CDR3 runs to 13 residues. CDR3 sequence (DNA): TGTGCCACCAAGGGAGGGCGAAGGTGGGAGCAGTACTTC. Translating it yields CATKGGRRWEQYF.

This clone showed up just a few times. V usage is TRBV29-1 and J usage is TRBJ1-1; D remains unclear. V was trimmed by 0 bases and J by 0 bases, leaving 11 bases between them. The CDR3 consists of 15 residues. Per germline, CDR1 SQVTM and CDR2 ANQGSEA. The CDR3 DNA is TGCAGCGTTGAAGATAATGGCAGGCTGAACACTGAAGCTTTCTTT. This gives the protein CSVEDNGRLNTEAFF.

The chain joins TRBV5-1 to TRBJ2-7; D is possibly TRBD2 (6 bases). V was pared by 4 bases and J by 0 bases, with 14 bases between. The germline V gene encodes CDR1 SGHRS and CDR2 YFSETQ. This CDR3 is 15 amino acids long. The CDR3: CASSKLAADSYEQYF. The CDR3 nucleotides read TGCGCCAGCAGCAAACTAGCCGCCGACTCCTACGAGCAGTACTTC.

This chain joins TRBV27 and TRBJ2-7, with 13 bases fitting TRBD2. V was clipped by 5 bases and J by 0 bases; unmatched bases: 10. The CDR3 consists of 18 residues. In germline, CDR1 is MNHEY, CDR2 SMNVEV (reference sequence). In DNA, the CDR3 is TGTGCCAGCAGTCCACTAGCGGGGGGGATCAGGAGCTCCTACGAGCAGTACTTC. Translation: CASSPLAGGIRSSYEQYF.

The V gene is TRBV12-5, the J gene TRBJ1-5; 8 bases are a match to TRBD1. CDR3 length equals 14 residues. From germline, CDR1 is LGHNT and CDR2 FRNRAP. The trim removed 2 bases at V and 6 bases at J, leaving 3 bases unmatched. In nucleotides, the CDR3 is TGTGCTAGTGGTTTGTCAGGGGGCGGTCAGCCCCAGCATTTT. This gives the protein CASGLSGGGQPQHF. Based on the CDR3 plus reference TRBV12-5 and TRBJ1-5, the full variable domain is DARVTQTPRHKVTEMGQEVTMRCQPILGHNTVFWYRQTMMQGLELLAYFRNRAPLDDSGMPKDRFSAEMPDATLATLKIQPSEPRDSAVYFCASGLSGGGQPQHFGDGTRLSIL.

The gene calls are TRBV5-6 and TRBJ2-5; D remains unclear. Germline loops: CDR1 SGHDT, CDR2 YYEEEE. The V and J ends lost 0 bases and 5 bases respectively, with 8 bases between them. The CDR3 extends over 13 amino acids. The CDR3 protein is CASSLGLTETQYF. DNA of the CDR3: TGTGCCAGCAGCTTGGGACTTACGGAGACCCAGTACTTC.

The chain combines TRBV15 with TRBJ1-1; 7 positions agree with TRBD1. The germline gives CDR1 LNHNV, CDR2 YYDKDF (reference sequence). Trimming took 4 bases from V and 5 from J; bases not matched to a gene: 4. The CDR3 consists of 13 residues. CDR3 coding DNA: TGTGCCACCAGCATGCGGGGACAGACTGAAGCTTTCTTT. Protein: CATSMRGQTEAFF.

The chain employs TRBV5-4 and TRBJ1-5, with 9 bases that match TRBD1. CDR3 length equals 15 residues. Germline loops: CDR1 SGHNT, CDR2 YYREEE (reference sequence). The junction had 5 bases not matched to a gene; V was cut back by 4 bases and J by 3 bases. The CDR3 nucleotides are TGTGCCAGCAGCCTCGACAGGGGGGACAATCAGCCCCAGCATTTT. Protein sequence: CASSLDRGDNQPQHF.

The chain's CDR3 is CASGARLGTGELFF. CDR3 bases: TGCGCCAGCGGGGCCAGACTCGGCACCGGGGAGCTGTTTTTT. The chain employs TRBV5-1 and TRBJ2-2, with D maybe TRBD1 (5 bases). This CDR3 is built from 14 residues. Trimming removed 7 bases at V and 4 bases at J, with 14 bases between. Germline V gene lookup returns CDR1 SGHRS and CDR2 YFSETQ.

The chain couples TRBV27 to TRBJ2-6; D is possibly TRBD1 (5 bases). Germline assignment: CDR1 MNHEY and CDR2 SMNVEV (reference sequence). This CDR3 has 17 amino acids. V was shortened by 5 bases and J by 1 base, with 15 bases between the two germline ends. CDR3 nucleotide sequence: TGTGCCAGCAGTCCTTATGAAAGGGGATCTGGGGCCAACGTCCTGACTTTC. This sequence encodes CASSPYERGSGANVLTF.

This sequence joins TRBV11-2 and TRBJ1-1; TRBD1 might be the D (6 bases). This CDR3 region has 14 residues. The germline CDR1 and CDR2 sequences are SGHAT and FQNNGV. Trimming removed 2 bases from V and 1 base from J, with 8 bases in between. The CDR3 region has the DNA TGTGCCAGCAGCTTACAACAGGGGAACACTGAAGCTTTCTTT. This translates into CASSLQQGNTEAFF.

The rearrangement links TRBV19 to TRBJ2-7, with 9 bases matching TRBD2. The germline V gene encodes CDR1 LNHDA and CDR2 SQIVND (reference sequence). The J segment lost 4 bases and the V segment lost 1 base, leaving 5 bases of the junction unmatched. The CDR3 loop spans 15 amino acids. This CDR3 reads CASSIGRTSAYEQYF. The CDR3 coding sequence is TGTGCCAGTAGTATAGGGCGGACTAGCGCATACGAGCAGTACTTC. The full variable domain, completed using reference TRBV19 and TRBJ2-7, is DGGITQSPKYLFRKEGQNVTLSCEQNLNHDAMYWYRQDPGQGLRLIYYSQIVNDFQKGDIAEGYSVSREKKESFPLTVTSAQKNPTAFYLCASSIGRTSAYEQYFGPGTRLTVT.

The chain couples TRBV5-1 to TRBJ2-7; D remains unclear. There are 13 residues in the CDR3. Germline assignment: CDR1 SGHRS and CDR2 YFSETQ. The V gene lost 2 bases and the J gene lost 2 bases, with 8 bases spanning the gap. The CDR3 loop reads CASSFRSAYEQYF. The DNA for the CDR3 is TGCGCCAGCAGCTTCCGGTCGGCCTACGAGCAGTACTTC.

This chain joins TRBV11-3 and TRBJ2-3; 12 bases map to TRBD2. In germline, CDR1 is SGHNT, CDR2 YENEEA. CDR3 length: 14 amino acids. V shed 6 bases, J shed 6 bases, and the junction held 4 bases outside the gene matches. The CDR3 region has the DNA TGTGCCAGCAGACTCGGACTAGCGGGGGATACGCAGTATTTT. It specifies CASRLGLAGDTQYF. The variable domain in full, with the rest retrieved from reference TRBV11-3 and TRBJ2-3, is EAGVVQSPRYKIIEKKQPVAFWCNPISGHNTLYWYLQNLGQGPELLIRYENEEAVDDSQLPKDRFSAERLKGVDSTLKIQPAELGDSAVYLCASRLGLAGDTQYFGPGTRLTVL.

The J gene is TRBJ1-1, the V gene TRBV4-1; D is ambiguous. CDR3 length: 14 amino acids. With 2 bases removed from V and 1 base from J, the gap between germline ends came to 8 bases. From germline, CDR1 is MGHRA and CDR2 YSYEKL. Here the CDR3 reads CASSQTQQNTEAFF. CDR3 sequence (DNA): TGCGCCAGCAGCCAAACGCAACAGAACACTGAAGCTTTCTTT.

This chain links TRBV6-4 with TRBJ2-1, with D possibly being TRBD2 (6 bases). Germline-derived CDR1 and CDR2 are MRHNA and SNTAGT. CDR3 size: 15 residues. Trimming stripped 5 bases from V and 1 base from J, with 12 bases between. The CDR3, as DNA: TGTGCCAGCAGTCCGGGGGTGGGGTCCTACAATGAGCAGTTCTTC. Protein sequence: CASSPGVGSYNEQFF.

The V call is TRBV6-5, the J call TRBJ2-1; D gene unclear. Germline V gene data show CDR1 as MNHEY and CDR2 as SVGAGI. The CDR3 runs 13 residues. The V and J ends lost 2 bases and 9 bases respectively, with 11 bases between them. Here the CDR3 reads CASSYMLELEQFF. For the CDR3, the DNA is TGTGCCAGCAGTTACATGCTGGAGCTTGAGCAGTTCTTC.

J is TRBJ1-2 and V is TRBV7-2, with D maybe TRBD1 (5 bases). With 1 base removed from V and 2 bases from J, the gap between germline ends came to 11 bases. The CDR3 is 15 residues long. Germline V gives CDR1 SGHTA, CDR2 FQGNSA. The DNA for the CDR3 is TGTGCCAGCAGCTTAGTGGCCAGGACAAACTATGGCTACACCTTC. Translation gives CASSLVARTNYGYTF.

V and J are TRBV6-1 and TRBJ2-3, with 9 bases that match TRBD2. CDR1 is MNHNS, CDR2 SASEGT, per germline. There are 15 residues in the CDR3. V shed 5 bases and J 4 bases; nucleotides not matched to a gene: 7. The CDR3, as DNA: TGTGCCAGCAGTCCCCGGGCGGGAGGGGCAGATACGCAGTATTTT. Translated: CASSPRAGGADTQYF.

V is TRBV27 and J is TRBJ2-2, with 7 bases that match TRBD1. CDR3 size: 16 residues. CDR1 and CDR2 from the germline V gene are MNHEY and SMNVEV (reference sequence). Trimming at V came to 3 bases and at J to 0 bases, leaving 4 bases not matched to a gene. CDR3 in DNA: TGTGCCAGCAGTTTTTTTGGGACAGCGAACACCGGGGAGCTGTTTTTT. Its translation is CASSFFGTANTGELFF.

The CDR3 DNA sequence: TGTGCCAGCAGCTTAGGGGGACTAGCGGCGGGTGGGAATGAGCAGTTCTTC. It is translated as CASSLGGLAAGGNEQFF. The gene calls are TRBV11-2 and TRBJ2-1; 11 nucleotides line up with TRBD2. Germline lookup yields CDR1 SGHAT and CDR2 FQNNGV. Trimming cost V 1 base and J 7 bases; bases outside gene matches: 9. The CDR3 spans 17 residues.

CDR3 loop: CSVLPPGDEQFF. CDR3 bases: TGCAGCGTCCTCCCCCCGGGGGATGAGCAGTTCTTC. This chain links TRBV29-1 with TRBJ2-1, with D possibly matching TRBD2 (6 bases). The germline gives CDR1 SQVTM, CDR2 ANQGSEA. CDR3 length equals 12 residues. V was cut by 6 bases and J by 8 bases, with 14 bases left in between.

This clone was seen just once. V usage is TRBV5-5 and J usage is TRBJ2-7; D perhaps matches TRBD2 (7 bases). V lost 0 bases to trimming and J lost 5 bases, with 12 bases between them. The CDR3 is 14 amino acids. CDR1 is SGHKS and CDR2 is YYEKEE in the germline V gene (reference sequence). In DNA form, the CDR3 reads TGTGCCAGCAGCTTGGCGGGGGCGGGGGACGAGCAGTACTTC. It encodes CASSLAGAGDEQYF.

This chain links TRBV27 with TRBJ2-7, with 8 bases aligning to TRBD1. This CDR3 comprises 14 residues. Germline values: CDR1 MNHEY, CDR2 SMNVEV (reference sequence). V gave up 7 bases and J gave up 1 base; unmatched junction bases: 6. Written as DNA, the CDR3 is TGTGCCAGCAAACCCCAGGGGGCGTCCTACGAGCAGTACTTC. Translating it yields CASKPQGASYEQYF.

This chain connects TRBV18 to TRBJ1-1; D possibly corresponds to TRBD1 (6 bases). The CDR3 is 11 amino acids. Between the trimmed V and J ends, which lost 5 bases and 8 bases, there was a span of 9 bases. Germline V gene data show CDR1 as KGHSH and CDR2 as LQKENI. The CDR3 sequence: CASSGGAEAFF. In DNA form, the CDR3 reads TGTGCCAGCTCAGGGGGGGCGGAAGCTTTCTTT.

The rearrangement joins TRBV5-4 to TRBJ2-3; 11 bases are shared with TRBD2. V was clipped by 6 bases and J by 0 bases; unmatched bases: 18. The length of the CDR3 is 20 residues. Germline V gene sequence: CDR1 SGHNT, CDR2 YYREEE (reference sequence). The CDR3 region has the DNA TGTGCCAGCACCACAGGGGGTGGGGCTAGCGGGAGGCCCAGCACAGATACGCAGTATTTT. Translating it yields CASTTGGGASGRPSTDTQYF.

The chain carries TRBV10-3 and TRBJ1-1, with D unresolved. Germline CDR1 ENHRY, CDR2 SYGVKD. V was cut by 3 bases and J by 0 bases, with 11 bases left in between. This CDR3 is built from 15 residues. The CDR3 bases are TGTGCCATCAGTGACCTACCGTCACTGAACACTGAAGCTTTCTTT. It codes for CAISDLPSLNTEAFF.

The CDR3 here is CASSLEAGVKMRSEQFF. The CDR3 DNA is TGTGCCAGCAGCTTAGAGGCAGGGGTCAAAATGCGGAGTGAGCAGTTCTTC. V gene TRBV11-3 combines with J gene TRBJ2-1, with a possible D match to TRBD1 (6 bases). V was pared by 0 bases and J by 9 bases, with 21 bases between. CDR1 SGHNT and CDR2 YENEEA come from the germline V gene. The CDR3 is made up of 17 amino acids. The variable domain in full, with the rest retrieved from reference TRBV11-3 and TRBJ2-1, is EAGVVQSPRYKIIEKKQPVAFWCNPISGHNTLYWYLQNLGQGPELLIRYENEEAVDDSQLPKDRFSAERLKGVDSTLKIQPAELGDSAVYLCASSLEAGVKMRSEQFFGPGTRLTVL.

This clone came up a few times. V and J are TRBV28 and TRBJ2-1; D not certain. The CDR3 is made up of 11 amino acids. Germline lookup yields CDR1 MDHEN and CDR2 SYDVKM. Deletions cut 3 bases from V and 9 bases from J, with 6 bases between. The CDR3, as DNA: TGTGCCAGCAGTTTGCCGGGTGAGCAGTTCTTC. Its protein is CASSLPGEQFF.